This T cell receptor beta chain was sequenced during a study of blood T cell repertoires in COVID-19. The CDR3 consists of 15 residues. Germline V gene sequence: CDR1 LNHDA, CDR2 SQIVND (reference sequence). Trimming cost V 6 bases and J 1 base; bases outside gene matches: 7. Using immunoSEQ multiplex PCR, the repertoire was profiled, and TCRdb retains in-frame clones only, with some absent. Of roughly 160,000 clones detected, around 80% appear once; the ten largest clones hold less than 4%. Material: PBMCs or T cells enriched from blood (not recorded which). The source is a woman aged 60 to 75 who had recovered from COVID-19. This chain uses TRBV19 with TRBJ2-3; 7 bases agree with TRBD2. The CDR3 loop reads CASSTSGVGTDTQYF. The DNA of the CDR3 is TGTGCCAGTAGCACCAGCGGGGTTGGCACAGATACGCAGTATTTT. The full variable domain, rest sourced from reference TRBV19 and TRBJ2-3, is DGGITQSPKYLFRKEGQNVTLSCEQNLNHDAMYWYRQDPGQGLRLIYYSQIVNDFQKGDIAEGYSVSREKKESFPLTVTSAQKNPTAFYLCASSTSGVGTDTQYFGPGTRLTVL.